Listed here is a single T cell receptor beta chain. Its antigen is not identified. The CDR3 covers 16 residues. V was shortened by 0 bases and J by 8 bases, with 18 bases between the two germline ends. Germline V lookup: CDR1 SGHRS, CDR2 YFSETQ. These data originate in a study of immune evolution from preneoplasia to lung adenocarcinoma. Overall study findings and caveats: KRAS-mutant nodules had the highest T cell clonality.

Only in-frame clones appear in the TCRdb table, and some are missing; sequencing was by immunoSEQ multiplex PCR. The data contain about 15,000 clones, approximately 80% of them singletons. Nucleic acids came from premalignant or tumor cells enriched by macro-dissection. V is TRBV5-1 and J is TRBJ2-1, with a weak D call TRBD1 (7 bases). What was sequenced was FFPE minimally invasive lung adenocarcinoma tissue. The sequence derives from a person aged 55-80 years with lung adenocarcinoma. The CDR3 sequence is CASSLAGRGGGDEQFF. The CDR3 DNA sequence: TGCGCCAGCAGCTTGGCCGGGAGAGGGGGCGGCGATGAGCAGTTCTTC.